The text below deals with one TCR beta chain. Trimming took 3 bases from V and 6 from J; bases not matched to a gene: 8. The CDR3 extends over 15 amino acids. Germline V gene sequence: CDR1 SGDLS, CDR2 YYNGEE. Amplification used 60 Vbeta primers and 13 Jbeta primers. The data were produced by immunoSEQ multiplex PCR, yet TCRdb's version contains in-frame clones alone and is incomplete. The sample shows 150,000 or so clones, roughly 70% of them seen only once. These data originate in a study of cytomegalovirus exposure and HLA in healthy donors. Sequenced material: PBMCs. The rearrangement joins TRBV9 to TRBJ2-5; 10 bases are shared with TRBD2. The TCR originated in a young man in good health and CMV-seropositive. CDR3: CASSESGRGAKTQYF. The CDR3 coding sequence is TGTGCCAGCAGCGAAAGCGGGAGGGGAGCTAAGACCCAGTACTTC. Full variable domain (missing parts from reference TRBV9 and TRBJ2-5): DSGVTQTPKHLITATGQRVTLRCSPRSGDLSVYWYQQSLDQGLQFLIQYYNGEERAKGNILERFSAQQFPDLHSELNLSSLELGDSALYFCASSESGRGAKTQYFGPGTRLLVL.